This passage covers 24 T cell receptor beta chains from one sample sequenced in a study of T cell repertoires and leukemia-associated antigens. TCRdb recomputed calls from the 5' RACE reads with MiXCR, one row per CDR3 protein. This sample has 13,000 to 15,000 distinct CDR3 sequences, with approximately 38% found just once. Their cognate antigens are unknown. The sample taken for sequencing was CD3+ T cells sorted from blood and cultured. Source of these receptors: a female donor in good health.

This clonotype was seen ten or more times. In DNA, the CDR3 is TGCAGTGCTAATCGACAGGGGATGGGTTCACCCCTCCACTTT. Protein sequence: CSANRQGMGSPLHF. The chain has TRBV20-1 and TRBJ1-6; 8 bases align to TRBD1. CDR1 is DFQATT, CDR2 SNEGSKA, per germline (reference sequence). This CDR3 contains 14 residues. V gave up 4 bases and J gave up 9 bases; unmatched junction bases: 8.

By frequency in the sample, this clonotype is medium-sized (0.01 to 0.1%). V and J are TRBV15 and TRBJ2-5; TRBD2 matches 9 bases. Germline CDR1 is LNHNV and CDR2 is YYDKDF (reference sequence). CDR3 length: 14 amino acids. V lost 2 bases to trimming and J lost 5 bases; unmatched junction nucleotides: 3. Here the CDR3 DNA reads TGTGCCACCAGCAGACGGACTAGCGTTGAGACCCAGTACTTC. It specifies CATSRRTSVETQYF.

This clonotype is labeled medium-sized. The V gene is TRBV28, the J gene TRBJ2-1, with TRBD2 matching 7 bases. This CDR3 is 16 amino acids long. V was pared by 3 bases and J by 4 bases, with 9 bases of the junction left unmatched. The germline gives CDR1 MDHEN, CDR2 SYDVKM. The CDR3 nucleotides read TGTGCCAGCAGTTTCTTAGGCGGGAGAGGTTACAATGAGCAGTTCTTC. Amino acid sequence: CASSFLGGRGYNEQFF.

A note on this clonotype: No conserved phenylalanine or tryptophan ends this CDR3, so it is likely a read error. The chain has TRBV18 and TRBJ2-4; TRBD2 might be the D (6 bases). Germline-derived CDR1 and CDR2 are KGHSH and LQKENI. The CDR3 spans 18 residues. CDR3 protein: CASSPLALTVLAENIQYL. In nucleotides, the CDR3 is TGTGCCAGCTCACCACTTGCCCTTACCGTACTAGCCGAAAACATTCAGTACCTC.

This clonotype was found many times. The chain employs TRBV7-9 and TRBJ2-1; D is possibly TRBD1 (6 bases). CDR1 is SEHNR, CDR2 FQNEAQ, per germline (reference sequence). The V end lost 1 base, the J end lost 9 bases, and 13 bases lay between the germline ends. The CDR3 spans 14 residues. CDR3 sequence (DNA): TGTGCCAGCAGCTTAGAGGGGGTGGGAACTGAGCAGTTCTTC. Translation: CASSLEGVGTEQFF.

In this sample, this clonotype is medium-sized. The chain has TRBV29-1 and TRBJ2-5; no reliable D call. The CDR3 loop spans 12 amino acids. CDR1 and CDR2 (germline): SQVTM, ANQGSEA. Trimming took 6 bases from V and 0 from J, leaving 8 bases between them. The CDR3 DNA follows: TGCAGCGTAGCGTCCTACCAAGAGACCCAGTACTTC. It codes for CSVASYQETQYF.

Remarks on this clonotype: Likely a read error: the CDR3 ends without its conserved phenylalanine or tryptophan. The DNA is omitted, as the CDR3 cannot be located on it reliably, and the CDR3 follows TCRdb's listing. CDR3 loop: CASSHLTGIGGANVLT. The chain uses TRBV4-3 and TRBJ2-6; TRBD1 is taken as the D call from the table, unchecked against the DNA. In germline, CDR1 is LGHNA, CDR2 YSLEER. A total of 16 residues make up the CDR3, ends included.

In this sample, this clonotype turned up many times. This chain links TRBV7-9 with TRBJ2-4, with 10 nucleotides matching TRBD2. V trimming: 1 base; J trimming: 15 bases; junction bases outside the gene matches: 6. The germline V gene encodes CDR1 SEHNR and CDR2 FQNEAQ (reference sequence). There are 13 residues in the CDR3. CDR3 region: CASSLGLAGDPYF. CDR3 coding DNA: TGTGCCAGCAGCTTAGGTCTAGCGGGAGATCCGTACTTC.

The chain employs TRBV29-1 and TRBJ2-1; D tentatively reads TRBD1 or TRBD2 (5 bases each). With 5 bases removed from V and 12 bases from J, the gap between germline ends came to 23 bases. Germline CDR1 and CDR2: SQVTM and ANQGSEA. This CDR3 region has 14 residues. The CDR3 DNA reads as TGCAGCGTTCGGGACCGGAGAGGCACAGATACGCAGTTCTTC. Protein: CSVRDRRGTDTQFF.

This clonotype was observed a single time. The chain has TRBV20-1 and TRBJ2-7; 12 bases map to TRBD2. Trimming at V came to 6 bases and at J to 5 bases, leaving 5 bases not matched to a gene. From germline, CDR1 is DFQATT and CDR2 SNEGSKA (reference sequence). The CDR3 runs to 13 residues. The chain's CDR3 is CSAGTSGFDEQYF. The DNA of the CDR3 is TGCAGTGCCGGGACTAGCGGGTTCGACGAGCAGTACTTC.

Of note for this clonotype: The conserved final phenylalanine or tryptophan is absent from the CDR3, which likely points to a read error. The chain's CDR3 is CASSRLAGRSYNEQFV. DNA of the CDR3: TGTGCCAGCAGCCGACTAGCGGGGCGTTCCTACAATGAGCAGTTCGTC. The chain employs TRBV28 and TRBJ2-1; 11 nucleotides agree with TRBD2. This CDR3 is 16 amino acids long. With V trimmed by 6 bases and J by 1 base, 5 bases remained unmatched. Germline assignment: CDR1 MDHEN and CDR2 SYDVKM.

Concerning this clonotype: Germline and junction disagree at one end, which may indicate a read error. DNA of the CDR3: TGCAGTGCAAGCGGGACAGGGGTCGGATCACCCCTCCGCTTT. Its translation: CSASGTGVGSPLRF. The chain uses TRBV20-1 and TRBJ1-6; 10 bases map to TRBD1. Germline CDR1 reads DFQATT; CDR2 reads SNEGSKA (reference sequence). CDR3 length: 14 amino acids.

Points on this clonotype: This could be a read error, since a much larger clone is one nucleotide away. The chain links TRBV5-1 to TRBJ2-7; D is perhaps TRBD1 (6 bases). Germline-derived CDR1 and CDR2 are SGHRS and YFSETQ. This CDR3 has 14 amino acids. CDR3 bases: TGCGTCAGCAGCTTGGTTGGGGGCAAGTACGAGCAGTACTTC. Amino acids: CVSSLVGGKYEQYF.

The chain combines TRBV9 with TRBJ2-3; D is perhaps TRBD2 (6 bases). The CDR3 length is 14 residues. The V and J ends lost 6 bases and 10 bases respectively, with 21 bases between them. CDR1 and CDR2 (germline): SGDLS, YYNGEE. For the CDR3, the DNA is TGTGCCAGCACTCAGATGGGGGGAGAGAGTGCGCAGTATTTT. The encoded protein is CASTQMGGESAQYF.

This clonotype is categorized as medium-sized. The chain recombines TRBV6-2 or TRBV6-3 with TRBJ2-1, with TRBD2 matching 10 bases. This CDR3 is built from 14 residues. Germline V gives CDR1 MNHEY, CDR2 SVGEGT. V was pared by 6 bases and J by 9 bases, with 8 bases of the junction left unmatched. The CDR3 loop reads CASSTLAGVSEQFF. The CDR3 nucleotides are TGTGCCAGCAGCACCCTAGCGGGAGTGAGTGAGCAGTTCTTC.

By sample share, this clonotype is medium-sized. The V and J genes are TRBV12-3 or TRBV12-4 and TRBJ2-3; D not resolved. This CDR3 has 12 residues. The germline V and J ends were trimmed by 5 bases and 3 bases, with 6 bases remaining between them. The chain's CDR3 is CASSGYTDTQYF. CDR3 nucleotide sequence: TGTGCCAGCAGTGGTTATACAGATACGCAGTATTTT.

By share, this clonotype counts as medium-sized. V is TRBV20-1 and J is TRBJ1-6; the match to TRBD1 covers 7 bases. The CDR3 covers 12 residues. Germline V gene sequence: CDR1 DFQATT, CDR2 SNEGSKA (reference sequence). The trim removed 6 bases at V and 10 bases at J, leaving 6 bases unmatched. Here the CDR3 DNA reads TGCAGTGCAGAAACAGGGGAATCACCCCTCCACTTT. It translates to CSAETGESPLHF.

The CDR3 spells CSASFLTAGGTEAFF. The CDR3 DNA reads as TGCAGTGCTAGTTTCCTCACCGCCGGCGGCACTGAAGCTTTCTTT. The rearrangement links TRBV20-1 to TRBJ1-1, with no clear D. Trimming took off 3 bases at V and 4 bases at J, with 18 bases between the two ends. Looked up from germline, CDR1 is DFQATT and CDR2 is SNEGSKA (reference sequence). The CDR3 runs 15 residues.

This clonotype has a handful of counts. The chain is built from TRBV20-1 and TRBJ2-3; TRBD2 matches at 12 bases. V dropped 3 bases and J dropped 1; count of bases not matched to a gene: 8. This CDR3 is built from 17 residues. CDR1 and CDR2 (germline): DFQATT, SNEGSKA (reference sequence). The CDR3 DNA reads TGCAGTGCTAGGACTAGCGGGAGTGGATCCGGCACAGATACGCAGTATTTT. Encoded protein: CSARTSGSGSGTDTQYF.

This clonotype rates as medium-sized (0.01 to 0.1%). The V gene is TRBV10-3, the J gene TRBJ2-5; TRBD1 matches at 8 bases. The CDR3 has 14 residues. CDR1 and CDR2 (germline): ENHRY, SYGVKD. J was trimmed by 1 base and V by 4 bases; bases with no gene match: 2. The CDR3 coding sequence is TGTGCCATCAGTGTTACAGGGGGCCAAGAGACCCAGTACTTC. This gives the protein CAISVTGGQETQYF.

This clonotype came up a few times. This chain links TRBV6-5 with TRBJ2-1; TRBD1 matches at 8 bases. Germline values: CDR1 MNHEY, CDR2 SVGAGI. With V trimmed by 5 bases and J by 9 bases, 9 bases remained unmatched. This CDR3 comprises 14 residues. The CDR3 here is CASSGTGPWGEQFF. For the CDR3, the DNA is TGTGCCAGCAGTGGGACAGGTCCTTGGGGTGAGCAGTTCTTC.

The rearrangement links TRBV5-1 to TRBJ2-5, with 7 bases lining up with TRBD2. CDR1 is SGHRS, CDR2 YFSETQ, per germline. Unmatched junction bases numbered 12, after V lost 2 bases and J lost 5 bases. CDR3 length: 16 amino acids. In nucleotides, the CDR3 is TGCGCCAGCAGCTTCAGCTGGGAGGGGCCAAGTGAGACCCAGTACTTC. It specifies CASSFSWEGPSETQYF.

This clonotype ranks as medium-sized. The chain uses TRBV5-1 and TRBJ2-3; D may be TRBD1 (6 bases). This CDR3 is 16 amino acids long. The V gene lost 0 bases and the J gene lost 2 bases, with 13 bases spanning the gap. The germline CDR1 and CDR2 sequences are SGHRS and YFSETQ. For the CDR3, the DNA is TGCGCCAGCAGCTTGGAGGCAGGGGCGTACACAGATACGCAGTATTTT. Its protein product is CASSLEAGAYTDTQYF. The full variable domain, its missing parts supplied by reference TRBV5-1 and TRBJ2-3, is KAGVTQTPRYLIKTRGQQVTLSCSPISGHRSVSWYQQTPGQGLQFLFEYFSETQRNKGNFPGRFSGRQFSNSRSEMNVSTLELGDSALYLCASSLEAGAYTDTQYFGPGTRLTVL.

This sequence joins TRBV7-3 and TRBJ2-2; a possible D gene is TRBD2 (5 bases). The CDR3 totals 15 residues. CDR1 and CDR2 (germline): SGHTA, FQGTGA. For the CDR3, the DNA is TGTCCGAGCAGCTTAAGCCCTGTCGAGGGCGGGGAGCTGTTTTTT. Translating it yields CPSSLSPVEGGELFF.